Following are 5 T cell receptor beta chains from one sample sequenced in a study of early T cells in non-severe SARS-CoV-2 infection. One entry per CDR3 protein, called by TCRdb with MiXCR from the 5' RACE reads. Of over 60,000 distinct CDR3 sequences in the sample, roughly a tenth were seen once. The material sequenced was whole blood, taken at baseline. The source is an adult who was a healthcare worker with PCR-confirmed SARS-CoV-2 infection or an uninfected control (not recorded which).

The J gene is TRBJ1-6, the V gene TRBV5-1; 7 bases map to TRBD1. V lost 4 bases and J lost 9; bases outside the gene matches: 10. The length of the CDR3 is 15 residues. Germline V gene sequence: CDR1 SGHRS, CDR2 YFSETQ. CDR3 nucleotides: TGCGCCAGCAGCCTCGCCCAGGGGGGGAGTTCACCCCTCCACTTT. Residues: CASSLAQGGSSPLHF.

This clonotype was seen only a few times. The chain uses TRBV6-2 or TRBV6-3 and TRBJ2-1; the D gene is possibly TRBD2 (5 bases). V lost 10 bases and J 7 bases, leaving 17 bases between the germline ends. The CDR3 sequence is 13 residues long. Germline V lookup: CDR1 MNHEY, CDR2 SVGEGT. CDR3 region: CATRPGIRNEQFF. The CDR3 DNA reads TGTGCCACGCGCCCGGGGATAAGGAATGAGCAGTTCTTC.

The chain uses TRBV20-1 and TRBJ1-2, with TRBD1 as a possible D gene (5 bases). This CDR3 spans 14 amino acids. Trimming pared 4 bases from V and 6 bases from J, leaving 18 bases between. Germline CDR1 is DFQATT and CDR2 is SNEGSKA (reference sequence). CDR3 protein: CSATRPVGGDGYTF. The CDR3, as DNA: TGCAGTGCTACACGACCTGTCGGGGGAGATGGCTACACCTTC.

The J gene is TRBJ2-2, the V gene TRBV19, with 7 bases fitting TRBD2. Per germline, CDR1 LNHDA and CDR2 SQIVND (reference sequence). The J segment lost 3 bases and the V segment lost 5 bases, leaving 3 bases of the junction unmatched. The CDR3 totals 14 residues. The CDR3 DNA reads TGTGCCAGTAGTCCTCGGGGGGACACCGGGGAGCTGTTTTTT. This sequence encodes CASSPRGDTGELFF.

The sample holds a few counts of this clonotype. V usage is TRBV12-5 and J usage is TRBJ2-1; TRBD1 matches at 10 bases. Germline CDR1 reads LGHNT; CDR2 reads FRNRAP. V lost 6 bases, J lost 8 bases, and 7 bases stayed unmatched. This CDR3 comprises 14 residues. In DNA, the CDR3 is TGTGCTAGTGGACCCGGGACAGGGGCCGATGAGCAGTTCTTC. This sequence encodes CASGPGTGADEQFF.